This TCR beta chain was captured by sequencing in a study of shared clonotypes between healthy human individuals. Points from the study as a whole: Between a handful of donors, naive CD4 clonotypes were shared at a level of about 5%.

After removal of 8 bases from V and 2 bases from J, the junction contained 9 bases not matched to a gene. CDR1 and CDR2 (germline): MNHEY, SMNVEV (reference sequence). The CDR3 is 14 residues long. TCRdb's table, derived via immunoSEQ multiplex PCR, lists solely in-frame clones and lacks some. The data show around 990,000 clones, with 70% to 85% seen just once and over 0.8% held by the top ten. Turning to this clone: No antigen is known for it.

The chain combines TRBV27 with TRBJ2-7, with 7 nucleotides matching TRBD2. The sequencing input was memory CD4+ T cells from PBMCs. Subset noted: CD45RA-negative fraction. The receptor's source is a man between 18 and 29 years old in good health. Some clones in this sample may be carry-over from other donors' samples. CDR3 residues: CASGGGGPAYEQYF. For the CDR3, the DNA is TGTGCCAGCGGGGGGGGAGGGCCGGCCTACGAGCAGTACTTC.